This TCR beta chain was documented in a study of post-analysis software for immune sequencing data. General study findings and limits: There were about five TRBV segments more frequent in patients than controls, and TRBV5-6, TRBV5-1 and TRBV20-1 were among them. Strong same-batch co-clustering of samples appeared with F measure clustering. Compared against controls, patients with multiple sclerosis displayed significantly lower normalized Chao1 diversity.

Notes on this clonotype: Its antigen is still unknown.

Presence of unique molecular identifiers characterized the TCR beta cDNA libraries. Input populations of roughly 1 to 10 million T cells gave rise to around 480,000 cDNA molecules. A single record per CDR3 protein comes from TCRdb applying MiXCR to the PCR reads. The sample records hundreds of thousands of distinct CDR3 sequences, roughly 50% being singletons. Germline assignment: CDR1 MDHEN and CDR2 SYDVKM. Trimming took 3 bases from V and 13 from J; bases not matched to a gene: 16. The CDR3 sequence is 16 residues long. The material sequenced was blood. This sequence originates from a girl aged 5 to 17 with multiple sclerosis. The chain couples TRBV28 to TRBJ2-4, with TRBD2 matching over 9 bases. The CDR3 loop reads CASSFIMASGKREQYF. The CDR3 DNA reads as TGTGCCAGCAGTTTTATCATGGCTAGCGGGAAGCGGGAGCAGTACTTC. Filled out from reference TRBV28 and TRBJ2-4, the complete variable domain reads DVKVTQSSRYLVKRTGEKVFLECVQDMDHENMFWYRQDPGLGLRLIYFSYDVKMKEKGDIPEGYSVSREKKERFSLILESASTNQTSMYLCASSFIMASGKREQYFGAGTRLSVL.